This T cell receptor (beta chain) was recorded in a study of immune evolution from preneoplasia to lung adenocarcinoma. Two lung cancer pathologists independently confirmed each histologic diagnosis. This clone was seen only a few times. Its antigen remains unidentified. The germline V gene has CDR1 SGHAT and CDR2 FQNNGV. Trimming shortened V by 1 base and J by 2 bases, and 9 bases separated the two germline ends. This CDR3 has 15 amino acids. Study findings and constraints: Later-stage lesions seemingly showed higher T cell density and diversity than normal lung. Top clone share appeared to fall from AAH through AIS, MIA, adenocarcinoma.

Sequenced by immunoSEQ multiplex PCR; TCRdb stores in-frame clones only, minus some. The table lists approximately 5,300 clones, about four fifths of them singletons, with about 22% in the top ten. The chain combines TRBV11-2 with TRBJ2-1; D gene ambiguous. The receptor was isolated from a person aged 55-80 years with lung adenocarcinoma. The sequencing input was FFPE adjacent normal lung tissue. CDR3: CASSLGPAAYNEQFF. The CDR3 DNA follows: TGTGCCAGCAGCTTAGGCCCAGCCGCCTACAATGAGCAGTTCTTC.